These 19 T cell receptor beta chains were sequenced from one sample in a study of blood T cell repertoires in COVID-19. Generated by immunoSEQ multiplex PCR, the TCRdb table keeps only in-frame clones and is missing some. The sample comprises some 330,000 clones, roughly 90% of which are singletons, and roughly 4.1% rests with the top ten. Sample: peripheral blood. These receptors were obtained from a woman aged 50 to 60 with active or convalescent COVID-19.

The CDR3 nucleotides are TGTGCCAGTAGTCCAAAGGACAGGATGATCACAGATACGCAGTATTTT. This sequence encodes CASSPKDRMITDTQYF. The chain uses TRBV19 and TRBJ2-3, with 7 bases fitting TRBD1. Trimming removed 5 bases from V and 2 bases from J; junction bases left unmatched: 10. Per the germline V gene, CDR1 is LNHDA and CDR2 is SQIVND (reference sequence). The CDR3 covers 16 residues. The full variable domain, with the rest looked up from reference TRBV19 and TRBJ2-3, is DGGITQSPKYLFRKEGQNVTLSCEQNLNHDAMYWYRQDPGQGLRLIYYSQIVNDFQKGDIAEGYSVSREKKESFPLTVTSAQKNPTAFYLCASSPKDRMITDTQYFGPGTRLTVL.

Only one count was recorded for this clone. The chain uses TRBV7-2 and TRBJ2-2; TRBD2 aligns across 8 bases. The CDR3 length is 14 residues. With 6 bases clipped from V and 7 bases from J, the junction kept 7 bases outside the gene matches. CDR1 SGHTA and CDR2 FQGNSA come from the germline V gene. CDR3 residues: CASSPRGGFGELFF. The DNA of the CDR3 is TGTGCCAGCAGTCCCCGGGGGGGCTTCGGGGAGCTGTTTTTT.

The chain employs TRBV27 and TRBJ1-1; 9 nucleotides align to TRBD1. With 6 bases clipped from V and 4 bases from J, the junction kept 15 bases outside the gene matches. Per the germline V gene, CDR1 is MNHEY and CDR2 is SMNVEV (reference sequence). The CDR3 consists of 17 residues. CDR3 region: CASRQGAERVRVTEAFF. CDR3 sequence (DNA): TGTGCCAGCAGACAGGGGGCCGAGCGAGTAAGGGTCACTGAAGCTTTCTTT.

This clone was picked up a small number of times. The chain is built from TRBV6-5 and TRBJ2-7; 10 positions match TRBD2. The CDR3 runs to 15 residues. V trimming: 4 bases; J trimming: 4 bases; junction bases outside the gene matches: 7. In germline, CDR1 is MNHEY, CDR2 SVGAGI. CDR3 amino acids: CASSSSLAGAYEQYF. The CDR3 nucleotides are TGTGCCAGCAGTTCATCTCTAGCGGGAGCTTACGAGCAGTACTTC.

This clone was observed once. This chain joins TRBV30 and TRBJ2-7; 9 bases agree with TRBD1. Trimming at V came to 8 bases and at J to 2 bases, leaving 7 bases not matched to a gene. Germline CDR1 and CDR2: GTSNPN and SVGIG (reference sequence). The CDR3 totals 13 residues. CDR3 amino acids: CASHRGLPYEQYF. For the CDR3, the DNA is TGTGCCAGCCACAGGGGGCTCCCCTACGAGCAGTACTTC. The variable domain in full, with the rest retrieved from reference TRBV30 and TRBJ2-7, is SQTIHQWPATLVQPVGSPLSLECTVEGTSNPNLYWYRQAAGRGLQLLFYSVGIGQISSEVPQNLSASRPQDRQFILSSKKLLLSDSGFYLCASHRGLPYEQYFGPGTRLTVT.

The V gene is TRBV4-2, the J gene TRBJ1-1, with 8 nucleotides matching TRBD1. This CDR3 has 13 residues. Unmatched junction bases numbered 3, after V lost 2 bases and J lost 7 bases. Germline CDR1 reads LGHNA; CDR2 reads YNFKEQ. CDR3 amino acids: CASSQYDRGEAFF. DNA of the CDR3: TGTGCCAGCAGCCAATACGACAGGGGTGAAGCTTTCTTT.

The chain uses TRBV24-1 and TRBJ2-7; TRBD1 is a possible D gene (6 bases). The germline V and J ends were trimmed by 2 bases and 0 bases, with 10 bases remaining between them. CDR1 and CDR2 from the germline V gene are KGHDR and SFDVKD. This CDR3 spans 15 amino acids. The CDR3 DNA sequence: TGTGCCACCAGTGATTGGGACACCAGCTCCTACGAGCAGTACTTC. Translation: CATSDWDTSSYEQYF.

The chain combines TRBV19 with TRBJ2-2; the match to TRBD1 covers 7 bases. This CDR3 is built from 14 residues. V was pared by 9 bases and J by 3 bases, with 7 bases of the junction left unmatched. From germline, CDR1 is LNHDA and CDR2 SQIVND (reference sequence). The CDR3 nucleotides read TGTGCCAGCAAAGGGGGCTCGGACACCGGGGAGCTGTTTTTT. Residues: CASKGGSDTGELFF.

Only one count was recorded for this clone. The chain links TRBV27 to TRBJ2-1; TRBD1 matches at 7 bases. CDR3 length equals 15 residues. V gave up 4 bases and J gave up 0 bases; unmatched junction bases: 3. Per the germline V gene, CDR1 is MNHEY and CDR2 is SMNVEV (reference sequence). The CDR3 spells CASSYRDSSYNEQFF. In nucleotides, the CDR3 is TGTGCCAGCAGTTACCGGGACAGCTCCTACAATGAGCAGTTCTTC.

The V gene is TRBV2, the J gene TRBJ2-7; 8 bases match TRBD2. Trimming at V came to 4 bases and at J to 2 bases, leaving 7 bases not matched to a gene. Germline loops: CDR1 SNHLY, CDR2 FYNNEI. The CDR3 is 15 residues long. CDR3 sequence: CASSAAGGVTYEQYF. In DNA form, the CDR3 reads TGTGCCAGCAGTGCAGCCGGGGGGGTTACCTACGAGCAGTACTTC.

Here the CDR3 DNA reads TGTGCCAGCAGTCCCCCCCCTAGTTGGGAGCAGTACTTC. Translation gives CASSPPPSWEQYF. J is TRBJ2-7 and V is TRBV28; no clear D. V was clipped by 5 bases and J by 7 bases, with 15 bases between them. CDR1 MDHEN and CDR2 SYDVKM come from the germline V gene. This CDR3 has 13 amino acids.

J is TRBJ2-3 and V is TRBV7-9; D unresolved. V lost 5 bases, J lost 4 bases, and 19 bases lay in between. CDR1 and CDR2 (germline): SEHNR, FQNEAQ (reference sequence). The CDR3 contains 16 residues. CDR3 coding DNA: TGTGCCAGCAGCCCCCCCCTCGGCGGAGCCCCAGATACGCAGTATTTT. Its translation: CASSPPLGGAPDTQYF.

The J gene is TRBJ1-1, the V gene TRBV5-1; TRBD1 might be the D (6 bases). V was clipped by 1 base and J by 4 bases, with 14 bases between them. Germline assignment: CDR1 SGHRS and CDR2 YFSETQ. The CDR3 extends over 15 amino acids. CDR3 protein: CASSLTGRGTTEAFF. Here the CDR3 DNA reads TGCGCCAGCAGCTTGACAGGGAGGGGGACCACTGAAGCTTTCTTT.

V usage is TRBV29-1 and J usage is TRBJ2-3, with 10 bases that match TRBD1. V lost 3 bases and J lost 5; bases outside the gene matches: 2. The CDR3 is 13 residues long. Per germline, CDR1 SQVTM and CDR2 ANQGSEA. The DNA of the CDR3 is TGCAGCGTTGACAGGGACAGGGGAGATACGCAGTATTTT. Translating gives CSVDRDRGDTQYF.

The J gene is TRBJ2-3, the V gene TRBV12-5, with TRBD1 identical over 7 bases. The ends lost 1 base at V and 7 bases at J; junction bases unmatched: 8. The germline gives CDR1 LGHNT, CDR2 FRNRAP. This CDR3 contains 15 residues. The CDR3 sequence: CASGLARQGPHTQYF. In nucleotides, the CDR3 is TGTGCTAGTGGTTTGGCCAGACAGGGTCCACATACGCAGTATTTT.

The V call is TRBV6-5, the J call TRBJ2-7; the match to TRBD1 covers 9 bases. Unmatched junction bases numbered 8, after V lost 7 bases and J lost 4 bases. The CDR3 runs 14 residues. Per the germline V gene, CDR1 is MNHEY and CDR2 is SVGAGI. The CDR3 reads CASKVGQGKYEQYF. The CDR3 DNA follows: TGTGCCAGCAAGGTTGGACAGGGGAAGTACGAGCAGTACTTC.

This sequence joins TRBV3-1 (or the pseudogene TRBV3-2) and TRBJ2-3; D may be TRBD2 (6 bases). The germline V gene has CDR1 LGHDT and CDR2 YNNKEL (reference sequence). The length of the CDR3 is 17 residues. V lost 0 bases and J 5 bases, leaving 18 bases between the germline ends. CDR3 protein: CASSQEGTGLLGDTQYF. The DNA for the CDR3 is TGTGCCAGCAGCCAAGAGGGGACTGGGCTACTAGGAGATACGCAGTATTTT.

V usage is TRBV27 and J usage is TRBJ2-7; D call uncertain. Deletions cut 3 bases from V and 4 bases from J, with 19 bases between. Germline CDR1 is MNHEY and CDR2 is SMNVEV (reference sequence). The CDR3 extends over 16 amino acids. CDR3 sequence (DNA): TGTGCCAGCAGTTTTCAGGCCAGACGCCAAGTTTACGAGCAGTACTTC. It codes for CASSFQARRQVYEQYF.

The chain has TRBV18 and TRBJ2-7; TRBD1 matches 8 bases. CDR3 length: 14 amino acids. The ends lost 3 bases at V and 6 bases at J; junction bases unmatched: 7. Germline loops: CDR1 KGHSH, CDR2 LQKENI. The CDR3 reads CASSPDRGASEQYF. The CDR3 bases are TGTGCCAGCTCACCCGACAGGGGTGCTTCCGAGCAGTACTTC.